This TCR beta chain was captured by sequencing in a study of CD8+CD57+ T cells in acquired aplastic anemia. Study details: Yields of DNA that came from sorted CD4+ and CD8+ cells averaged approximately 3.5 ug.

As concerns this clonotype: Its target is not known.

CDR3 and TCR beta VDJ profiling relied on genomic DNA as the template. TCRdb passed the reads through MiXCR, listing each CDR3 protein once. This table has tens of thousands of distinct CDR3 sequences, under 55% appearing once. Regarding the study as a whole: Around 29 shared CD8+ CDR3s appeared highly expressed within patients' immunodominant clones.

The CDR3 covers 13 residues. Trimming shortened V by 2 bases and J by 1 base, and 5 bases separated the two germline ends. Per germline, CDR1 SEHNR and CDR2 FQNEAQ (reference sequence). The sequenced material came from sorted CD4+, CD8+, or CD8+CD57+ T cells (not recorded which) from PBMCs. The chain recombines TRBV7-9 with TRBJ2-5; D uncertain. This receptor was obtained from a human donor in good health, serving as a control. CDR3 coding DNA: TGTGCCAGCAGCTTATCGTCCCAAGAGACCCAGTACTTC. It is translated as CASSLSSQETQYF.